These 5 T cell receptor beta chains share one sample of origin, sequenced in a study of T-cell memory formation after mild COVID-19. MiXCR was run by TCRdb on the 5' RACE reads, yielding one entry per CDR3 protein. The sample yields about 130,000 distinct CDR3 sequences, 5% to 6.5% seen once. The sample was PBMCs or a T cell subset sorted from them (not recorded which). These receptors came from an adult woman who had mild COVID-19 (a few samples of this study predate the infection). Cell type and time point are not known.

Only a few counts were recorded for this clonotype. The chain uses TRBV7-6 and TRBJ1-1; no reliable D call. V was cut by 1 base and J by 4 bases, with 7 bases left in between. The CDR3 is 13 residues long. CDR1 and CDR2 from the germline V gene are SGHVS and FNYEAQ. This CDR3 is CASSLVGSTEAFF. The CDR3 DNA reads TGTGCCAGCAGCTTAGTCGGGTCCACTGAAGCTTTCTTT.

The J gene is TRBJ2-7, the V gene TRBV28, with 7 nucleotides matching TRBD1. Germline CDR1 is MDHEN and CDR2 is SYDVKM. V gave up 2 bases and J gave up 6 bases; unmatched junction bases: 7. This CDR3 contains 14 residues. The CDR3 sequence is CASSLDRGLREQYF. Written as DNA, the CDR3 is TGTGCCAGCAGTTTAGATAGGGGGCTGCGCGAGCAGTACTTC.

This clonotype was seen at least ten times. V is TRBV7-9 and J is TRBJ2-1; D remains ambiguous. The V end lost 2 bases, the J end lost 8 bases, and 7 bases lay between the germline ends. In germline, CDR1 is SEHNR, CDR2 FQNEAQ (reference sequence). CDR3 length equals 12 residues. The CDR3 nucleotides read TGTGCCAGCAGCTTAAAAGTCTATGAGCAGTTCTTC. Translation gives CASSLKVYEQFF.

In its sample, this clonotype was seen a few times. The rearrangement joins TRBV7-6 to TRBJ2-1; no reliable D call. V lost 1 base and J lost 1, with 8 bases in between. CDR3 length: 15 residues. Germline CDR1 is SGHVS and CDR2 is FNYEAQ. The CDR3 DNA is TGTGCCAGCAGCTTAGGACTGGAGTCCTACAATGAGCAGTTCTTC. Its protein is CASSLGLESYNEQFF.

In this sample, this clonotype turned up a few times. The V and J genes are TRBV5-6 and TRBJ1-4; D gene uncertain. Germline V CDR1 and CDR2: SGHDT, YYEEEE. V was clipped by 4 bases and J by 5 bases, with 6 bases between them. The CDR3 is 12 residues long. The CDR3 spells CASSRLNEKLFF. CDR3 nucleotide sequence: TGTGCCAGCAGCCGGTTGAATGAAAAACTGTTTTTT.